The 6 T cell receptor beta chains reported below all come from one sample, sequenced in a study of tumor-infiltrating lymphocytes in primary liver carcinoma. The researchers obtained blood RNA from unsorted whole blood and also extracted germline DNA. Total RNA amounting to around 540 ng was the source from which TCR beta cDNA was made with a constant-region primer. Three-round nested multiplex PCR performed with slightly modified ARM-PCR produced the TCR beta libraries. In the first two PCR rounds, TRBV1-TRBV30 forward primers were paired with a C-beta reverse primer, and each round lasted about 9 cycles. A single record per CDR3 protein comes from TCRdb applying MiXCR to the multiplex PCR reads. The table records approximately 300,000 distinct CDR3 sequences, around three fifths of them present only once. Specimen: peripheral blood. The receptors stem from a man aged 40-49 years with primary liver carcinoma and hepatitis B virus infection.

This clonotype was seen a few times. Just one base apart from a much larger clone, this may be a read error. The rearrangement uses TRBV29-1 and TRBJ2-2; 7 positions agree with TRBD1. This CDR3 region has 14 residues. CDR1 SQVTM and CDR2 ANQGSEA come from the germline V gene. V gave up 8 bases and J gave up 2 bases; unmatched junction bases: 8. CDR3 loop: CSTKGTANTGELFF. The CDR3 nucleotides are TGCAGCACCAAAGGGACAGCCAACACCGGGGAGCTGTTTTTT.

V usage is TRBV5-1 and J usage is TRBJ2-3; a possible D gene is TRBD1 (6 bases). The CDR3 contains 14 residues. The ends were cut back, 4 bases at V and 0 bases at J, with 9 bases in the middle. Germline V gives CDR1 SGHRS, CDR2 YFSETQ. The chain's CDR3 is CASSRDTSTDTQYF. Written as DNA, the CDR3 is TGCGCCAGCAGCCGGGACACCAGCACAGATACGCAGTATTTT.

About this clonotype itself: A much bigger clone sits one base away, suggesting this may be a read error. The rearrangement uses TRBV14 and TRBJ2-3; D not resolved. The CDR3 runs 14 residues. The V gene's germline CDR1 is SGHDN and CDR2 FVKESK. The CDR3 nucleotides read TGTGCCAGCAGCCAACGCCGGATCACGCCGTTGATCAATTTT. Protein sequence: CASSQRRITPLINF. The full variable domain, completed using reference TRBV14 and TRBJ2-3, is EAGVTQFPSHSVIEKGQTVTLRCDPISGHDNLYWYRRVMGKEIKFLLHFVKESKQDESGMPNNRFLAERTGGTYSTLKVQPAELEDSGVYFCASSQRRITPLINFGPGTRLTVL.

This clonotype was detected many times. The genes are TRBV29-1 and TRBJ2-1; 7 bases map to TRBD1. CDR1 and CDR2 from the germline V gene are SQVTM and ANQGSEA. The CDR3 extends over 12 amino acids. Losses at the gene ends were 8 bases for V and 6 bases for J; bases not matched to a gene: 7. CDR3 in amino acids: CSPWTGPNEQFF. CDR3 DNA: TGCAGCCCCTGGACAGGCCCCAATGAGCAGTTCTTC.

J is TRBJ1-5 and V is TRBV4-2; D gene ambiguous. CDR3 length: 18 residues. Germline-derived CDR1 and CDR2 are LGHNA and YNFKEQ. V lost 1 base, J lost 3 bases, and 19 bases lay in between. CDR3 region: CASSQARGLGSDNQPQHF. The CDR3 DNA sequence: TGTGCCAGCAGCCAAGCTCGGGGATTGGGATCCGACAATCAGCCCCAGCATTTT.

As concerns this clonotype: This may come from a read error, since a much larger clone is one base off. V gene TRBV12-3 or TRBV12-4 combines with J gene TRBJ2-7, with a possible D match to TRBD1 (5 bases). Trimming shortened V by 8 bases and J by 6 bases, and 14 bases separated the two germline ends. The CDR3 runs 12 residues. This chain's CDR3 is CASGSGISEQYF. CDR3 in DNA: TGTGCCAGCGGTTCAGGGATCTCCGAGCAGTACTTC.